This T cell receptor beta chain was identified in a study of tumor-infiltrating lymphocytes in primary liver carcinoma. Points from the study as a whole: Against blood, tumors held a significantly higher top-250-clone fraction (p = 0.039).

In the case of this clonotype: Its antigen is undetermined. At one end the junction does not follow the germline gene, possibly because of a read error.

With a constant-region primer, TCR beta cDNA was made from 400 to 550 ng of total RNA. Libraries of TCR beta came from three nested multiplex PCR rounds with slightly modified ARM-PCR. Primers for the first two PCR rounds were TRBV1-TRBV30 forward primers and a C-beta reverse primer (about 9 cycles per round). TCRdb independently ran MiXCR on the multiplex PCR reads; one entry per CDR3 protein. The sample holds 100,000 or so distinct CDR3 sequences, about 67% seen once. Joint extraction of RNA and DNA used roughly 19-33 mg of bulk tissue that was unsorted. The patients presented with primary liver carcinoma, which was managed through surgical resection. Per tumor, sampling covered five separate regions. Every tumor sample analyzed contained over 90% viable tumor cells. Germline V CDR1 and CDR2: SGHNT, YENEEA. The CDR3 spans 18 residues.

Sequencing was carried out using liver tumor tissue from sampling region 2. As for subset: tumor region T2, inferior pole. V is TRBV11-3 and J is TRBJ2-1; 9 bases agree with TRBD2. This sequence originates from an older woman with primary liver carcinoma and hepatitis B virus infection. CDR3 DNA: TGTGCCAGTAGCTCAGGTCAAGGCGGGAGGGCCGGCTTCAATGAGCAGTTCTTC. Translating gives CASSSGQGGRAGFNEQFF.